These 30 T cell receptor beta chains were sequenced from one sample in a study of T cell repertoires in cytomegalovirus infection. Each CDR3 protein is one row after TCRdb ran MiXCR on the reads. The data contain a few hundred thousand distinct CDR3 sequences, roughly an eighth of them singletons. Sequences were obtained from PBMCs. These receptors were collected from a human donor in good health (CMV status not recorded). Some clones in this sample may be carry-over from other donors' samples.

In nucleotides, the CDR3 is TGTGCCAGCTCGCCGCAGCGGGGTTCCTACGAGCAGTACTTC. Protein product: CASSPQRGSYEQYF. This rearrangement joins TRBV11-2 to TRBJ2-7; 7 bases match TRBD2. J lost 1 base, V lost 8 bases, and 8 bases had no gene match. Germline CDR1 reads SGHAT; CDR2 reads FQNNGV. CDR3 size: 14 residues.

This clonotype occurred many times. The chain is built from TRBV29-1 and TRBJ1-1; a weak D match, TRBD1 (5 bases). This CDR3 is 12 amino acids long. V lost 4 bases, J lost 2 bases, and 8 bases lay in between. Germline CDR1 and CDR2: SQVTM and ANQGSEA. The CDR3 loop reads CSVARGNTEAFF. For the CDR3, the DNA is TGCAGCGTTGCAAGGGGAAACACTGAAGCTTTCTTT.

V and J are TRBV19 and TRBJ1-1; D is undetermined. The germline gives CDR1 LNHDA, CDR2 SQIVND (reference sequence). The CDR3 has 15 amino acids. The ends were cut back, 2 bases at V and 1 base at J, with 11 bases in the middle. CDR3 amino acids: CASSISYLTNTEAFF. The DNA of the CDR3 is TGTGCCAGTAGTATAAGCTACCTAACGAACACTGAAGCTTTCTTT.

This clonotype has ten or more counts. This chain uses TRBV7-2 with TRBJ1-6; D possibly corresponds to TRBD1 (5 bases). This CDR3 is built from 17 residues. Germline V gene data show CDR1 as SGHTA and CDR2 as FQGNSA. V was shortened by 2 bases and J by 4 bases, with 15 bases between the two germline ends. The CDR3 DNA is TGTGCCAGCAGCTTACGCTCGCAGGAGGGGTATAATTCACCCCTCCACTTT. Protein product: CASSLRSQEGYNSPLHF. Variable domain in full (rest from reference TRBV7-2 and TRBJ1-6): GAGVSQSPSNKVTEKGKDVELRCDPISGHTALYWYRQSLGQGLEFLIYFQGNSAPDKSGLPSDRFSAERTGGSVSTLTIQRTQQEDSAVYLCASSLRSQEGYNSPLHFGNGTRLTVT.

The V gene is TRBV18, the J gene TRBJ2-7, with 10 bases matching TRBD1. The CDR3 is 15 amino acids. Germline values: CDR1 KGHSH, CDR2 LQKENI. V lost 3 bases, J lost 4 bases, and 6 bases stayed unmatched. The chain's CDR3 is CASSPSRQGAYEQYF. CDR3 coding DNA: TGTGCCAGCTCACCCTCCCGACAGGGGGCTTACGAGCAGTACTTC.

In its sample, this clonotype was seen many times. The chain has TRBV12-3 or TRBV12-4 and TRBJ1-2; no clear D gene. This CDR3 has 12 amino acids. Trimming took 3 bases from V and 4 from J, leaving 6 bases between them. The CDR3 here is CASSFITYGYTF. The CDR3 DNA reads as TGTGCCAGCAGTTTCATCACCTATGGCTACACCTTC.

This clonotype was seen only a few times. The chain employs TRBV12-3 or TRBV12-4 and TRBJ1-5; D is ambiguous. This CDR3 is 15 amino acids long. Deletions cut 0 bases from V and 9 bases from J, with 15 bases between. CDR3 residues: CASSLADAGGLPQHF. CDR3 bases: TGTGCCAGCAGTTTAGCTGACGCTGGCGGTTTGCCCCAGCATTTT.

The chain recombines TRBV18 with TRBJ2-6; D ambiguous. CDR3 length: 16 amino acids. CDR1 is KGHSH, CDR2 LQKENI, per germline. Trimming stripped 2 bases from V and 2 bases from J, with 10 bases between. The CDR3 reads CASSPGVLTGANVLTF. CDR3 sequence (DNA): TGTGCCAGCTCACCAGGGGTCTTAACTGGGGCCAACGTCCTGACTTTC.

As DNA, the CDR3 is TGTGCCAGCAGGCTAGCAGGGATGAACACTGAAGCTTTCTTT. Its protein product is CASRLAGMNTEAFF. The V and J genes are TRBV7-2 and TRBJ1-1, with TRBD1 as a possible D gene (5 bases). CDR1 is SGHTA, CDR2 FQGNSA, per germline. CDR3 length: 14 amino acids. Trimming stripped 6 bases from V and 0 bases from J, with 11 bases between. Variable domain in full (rest from reference TRBV7-2 and TRBJ1-1): GAGVSQSPSNKVTEKGKDVELRCDPISGHTALYWYRQSLGQGLEFLIYFQGNSAPDKSGLPSDRFSAERTGGSVSTLTIQRTQQEDSAVYLCASRLAGMNTEAFFGQGTRLTVV.

The chain combines TRBV6-2 or TRBV6-3 with TRBJ1-5, with a weak D call TRBD1 (5 bases). The length of the CDR3 is 13 residues. Germline V gene sequence: CDR1 MNHEY, CDR2 SVGEGT. Between the trimmed V and J ends, which lost 6 bases and 7 bases, there was a span of 13 bases. CDR3: CASSPGWWQPQHF. CDR3 DNA sequence: TGTGCCAGCAGCCCAGGGTGGTGGCAGCCCCAGCATTTT.

This clonotype was seen ten or more times. For the CDR3, the DNA is TGTGCCAGCAGCGGGATGGGGGTATCCAATGAGCAGTTCTTC. It yields the protein CASSGMGVSNEQFF. This chain joins TRBV7-3 and TRBJ2-1, with D perhaps given as TRBD1 or TRBD2 (5 bases each). The V end lost 5 bases, the J end lost 6 bases, and 14 bases lay between the germline ends. The CDR3 covers 14 residues. Germline CDR1 SGHTA, CDR2 FQGTGA.

This clonotype was seen a few times. This chain links TRBV7-8 with TRBJ2-1; no clear D. V lost 5 bases and J lost 1, with 9 bases in between. CDR1 and CDR2 (germline): SGHVS, FQNEAQ. This CDR3 comprises 14 residues. This CDR3 is CASSITPSYNEQFF. CDR3 nucleotides: TGTGCCAGCAGCATAACTCCATCCTACAATGAGCAGTTCTTC.

This clonotype was observed many times. V and J are TRBV29-1 and TRBJ2-3; tentatively, D is TRBD1 or TRBD2 (5 bases each). The CDR3 is made up of 13 amino acids. Between the trimmed V and J ends, which lost 6 bases and 3 bases, there was a span of 13 bases. Germline values: CDR1 SQVTM, CDR2 ANQGSEA. This CDR3 reads CSVSGGVTDTQYF. The CDR3 nucleotides are TGCAGCGTCAGTGGGGGAGTGACAGATACGCAGTATTTT.

At least ten counts were recorded for this clonotype. V and J are TRBV10-3 and TRBJ1-1; no clear D gene. This CDR3 has 14 residues. V was trimmed by 3 bases and J by 2 bases, leaving 10 bases between them. Germline assignment: CDR1 ENHRY and CDR2 SYGVKD. The DNA for the CDR3 is TGTGCCATCAGTGAAGCGGGCTCTAACACTGAAGCTTTCTTT. It specifies CAISEAGSNTEAFF.

This clonotype was seen a handful of times. The rearrangement links TRBV6-5 to TRBJ2-5; 9 bases agree with TRBD1. J was trimmed by 3 bases and V by 6 bases; bases with no gene match: 8. Germline V gene sequence: CDR1 MNHEY, CDR2 SVGAGI. The CDR3 has 15 residues. The DNA of the CDR3 is TGTGCCAGCAGCTCAGCGGACAGGGGAAAAGAGACCCAGTACTTC. Translating it yields CASSSADRGKETQYF.

The table lists this clonotype with a few counts. The chain has TRBV5-6 and TRBJ2-2, with a possible D match to TRBD2 (5 bases). The V end was cut by 4 bases, the J end by 6 bases, with 19 bases between. The CDR3 is 16 amino acids. Germline-derived CDR1 and CDR2 are SGHDT and YYEEEE. CDR3 protein: CASSPFEGRPAGELFF. The CDR3 nucleotides are TGTGCCAGCAGCCCATTCGAGGGTCGGCCCGCCGGGGAGCTGTTTTTT.

This clonotype was found many times. The chain combines TRBV19 with TRBJ1-1, with D possibly being TRBD1 (5 bases). CDR3 size: 13 residues. Germline CDR1 LNHDA, CDR2 SQIVND (reference sequence). V was clipped by 7 bases and J by 11 bases, with 20 bases between them. CDR3 in amino acids: CASTDSGIRLAFF. The CDR3 DNA reads as TGTGCCAGTACTGATTCAGGGATACGGCTGGCTTTCTTT.

V gene TRBV28 combines with J gene TRBJ2-1; TRBD2 aligns across 10 bases. Germline V gene data show CDR1 as MDHEN and CDR2 as SYDVKM. Trimming took 2 bases from V and 4 from J; bases not matched to a gene: 8. This CDR3 region has 17 residues. In nucleotides, the CDR3 is TGTGCCAGCAGTTTAGTTCGAGCGGGAGGGTTGTACAATGAGCAGTTCTTC. Protein sequence: CASSLVRAGGLYNEQFF.

The chain carries TRBV6-5 and TRBJ2-2, with 12 bases identical to TRBD1. Germline lookup yields CDR1 MNHEY and CDR2 SVGAGI. This CDR3 is built from 18 residues. Trimming cost V 2 bases and J 6 bases; bases outside gene matches: 10. CDR3 sequence reads: CASSYDLTGQGAAGELFF. CDR3 in DNA: TGTGCCAGCAGTTACGATCTGACGGGACAGGGGGCGGCCGGGGAGCTGTTTTTT.

This chain links TRBV5-1 with TRBJ1-2; TRBD1 is a possible D gene (6 bases). Germline CDR1 is SGHRS and CDR2 is YFSETQ. The CDR3 contains 13 residues. The V end lost 4 bases, the J end lost 8 bases, and 15 bases lay between the germline ends. The CDR3 region is CASSRDTSRGYTF. The CDR3 nucleotides read TGCGCCAGCAGCCGGGACACTTCGAGGGGCTACACCTTC.

This clonotype has just a few counts. The rearrangement links TRBV11-2 to TRBJ1-6; D is ambiguous. The V and J ends lost 1 base and 0 bases respectively, with 10 bases between them. Germline values: CDR1 SGHAT, CDR2 FQNNGV. The CDR3 totals 17 residues. The CDR3 protein is CASSLGYQSSYNSPLHF. CDR3 DNA sequence: TGTGCCAGCAGCTTAGGGTACCAAAGCTCCTATAATTCACCCCTCCACTTT.

This clonotype was recorded a few times. The chain combines TRBV5-1 with TRBJ2-3; D is undetermined. The CDR3 length is 14 residues. Trimming removed 0 bases at V and 6 bases at J, with 11 bases between. Germline lookup yields CDR1 SGHRS and CDR2 YFSETQ. The chain's CDR3 is CASSLEAVIDTQYF. In nucleotides, the CDR3 is TGCGCCAGCAGCTTGGAGGCGGTAATTGATACGCAGTATTTT. The full variable domain, in which reference TRBV5-1 and TRBJ2-3 provide the parts outside the CDR3, is KAGVTQTPRYLIKTRGQQVTLSCSPISGHRSVSWYQQTPGQGLQFLFEYFSETQRNKGNFPGRFSGRQFSNSRSEMNVSTLELGDSALYLCASSLEAVIDTQYFGPGTRLTVL.

V and J are TRBV6-2 or TRBV6-3 and TRBJ1-6; 10 nucleotides line up with TRBD1. V was pared by 8 bases and J by 9 bases, with 13 bases of the junction left unmatched. CDR3 size: 16 residues. Germline assignment: CDR1 MNHEY and CDR2 SVGEGT. Here the CDR3 reads CASGPTGQGNVSPLHF. As DNA, the CDR3 is TGTGCCAGCGGACCCACGGGACAGGGGAATGTTTCACCCCTCCACTTT.

In this sample, this clonotype turned up many times. The CDR3 sequence is CASSLGTGGVFGSPLHF. Written as DNA, the CDR3 is TGTGCCAGCAGTTTAGGGACAGGGGGCGTCTTCGGGTCACCCCTCCACTTT. The rearrangement uses TRBV28 and TRBJ1-6, with 12 nucleotides matching TRBD1. Germline CDR1 and CDR2: MDHEN and SYDVKM. The ends lost 2 bases at V and 10 bases at J; junction bases unmatched: 9. The CDR3 is 17 amino acids.

The rearrangement links TRBV11-2 to TRBJ1-6; D is undetermined. V dropped 5 bases and J dropped 10 bases, with 12 bases sitting between them. Looked up from germline, CDR1 is SGHAT and CDR2 is FQNNGV. This CDR3 is 13 amino acids long. The CDR3 nucleotides are TGTGCCAGCAGCCCCCATTCGGAGTCACCCCTCCACTTT. This sequence encodes CASSPHSESPLHF.

This clonotype was detected ten times or more. The chain couples TRBV6-6 to TRBJ1-2; D is perhaps TRBD1 (6 bases). Trimming took off 5 bases at V and 3 bases at J, with 10 bases between the two ends. Per germline, CDR1 MNHNY and CDR2 SVGAGI (reference sequence). The CDR3 runs to 13 residues. The CDR3 here is CASSKRQDYGYTF. In DNA form, the CDR3 reads TGTGCCAGCAGTAAAAGACAGGACTATGGCTACACCTTC.

In its sample, this clonotype was seen many times. The chain uses TRBV20-1 and TRBJ1-1; maybe TRBD1 (6 bases). The CDR3 is made up of 14 amino acids. The germline V and J ends were trimmed by 1 base and 6 bases, with 15 bases remaining between them. CDR1 and CDR2 from the germline V gene are DFQATT and SNEGSKA (reference sequence). For the CDR3, the DNA is TGCAGTGCTAGAGTCCTGGGGGCCGAACCTGAAGCTTTCTTT. Its translation is CSARVLGAEPEAFF.

Ten or more counts support this clonotype. This sequence joins TRBV7-8 and TRBJ1-2; TRBD1 matches 8 bases. CDR1 and CDR2 (germline): SGHVS, FQNEAQ. The J segment lost 0 bases and the V segment lost 5 bases, leaving 8 bases of the junction unmatched. This CDR3 is 16 amino acids long. The DNA of the CDR3 is TGTGCCAGCAGCCCGGGGGGACAGGCTACTAACTATGGCTACACCTTC. It codes for CASSPGGQATNYGYTF.

At least ten counts were recorded for this clonotype. This chain links TRBV10-3 with TRBJ1-2; no clear D gene. The V end lost 4 bases, the J end lost 0 bases, and 12 bases lay between the germline ends. CDR3 length equals 15 residues. Germline CDR1 is ENHRY and CDR2 is SYGVKD. This chain's CDR3 is CAISVSTGANYGYTF. The DNA of the CDR3 is TGTGCCATCAGTGTTTCTACGGGAGCTAACTATGGCTACACCTTC.

V and J are TRBV28 and TRBJ2-1; TRBD2 matches 9 bases. Germline V gene data show CDR1 as MDHEN and CDR2 as SYDVKM. The CDR3 is made up of 15 amino acids. The V gene end was trimmed by 5 bases and the J gene end by 4 bases; junction bases not matched to a gene: 6. The DNA for the CDR3 is TGTGCCAGCAGTCTTAGCGGGAGATCATACAATGAGCAGTTCTTC. Its protein is CASSLSGRSYNEQFF.